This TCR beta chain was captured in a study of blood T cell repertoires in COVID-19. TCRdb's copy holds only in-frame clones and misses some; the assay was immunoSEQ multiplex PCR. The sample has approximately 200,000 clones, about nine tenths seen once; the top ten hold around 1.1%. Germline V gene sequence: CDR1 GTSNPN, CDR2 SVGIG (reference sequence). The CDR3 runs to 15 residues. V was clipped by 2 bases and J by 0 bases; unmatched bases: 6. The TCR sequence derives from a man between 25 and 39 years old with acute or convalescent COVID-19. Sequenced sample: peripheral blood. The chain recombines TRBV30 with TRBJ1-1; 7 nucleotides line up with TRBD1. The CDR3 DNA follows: TGTGCCTGGAGTCGGCAGGGGGTCATGAACACTGAAGCTTTCTTT. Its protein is CAWSRQGVMNTEAFF.